This TCR beta chain derives from a study of cytomegalovirus exposure and HLA in healthy donors. In the study overall: Among the 300 to 400 donors who were genotyped, 81% fell in the genetic ancestry cluster that is associated with self-reported Caucasian donors. Study-level points and caveats: Some V segments (TRBV6-2 and TRBV6-3 among them) were excluded as indistinguishable.

Germline CDR1 and CDR2: SGHNT and YYREEE (reference sequence). The CDR3 runs to 16 residues. Germline trimming cut 0 bases from V and 7 bases from J; bases unmatched to any gene: 10. Primers for the PCR totalled 60 Vbeta and 13 Jbeta. The assay was immunoSEQ multiplex PCR, and TCRdb's table has in-frame clones only and misses some. The table records about 120,000 clones, roughly 82% of them present only once. Only one count was recorded for this clone. As yet, its antigen is unknown. The chain is built from TRBV5-4 and TRBJ1-1, with 9 bases matching TRBD1. The receptor comes from a woman in her late teens or twenties in good health and CMV-seronegative. The source material was PBMCs. The CDR3, as DNA: TGTGCCAGCAGCTTGGAGGGGGACAGGGCGGAAGGTGAAGCTTTCTTT. It codes for CASSLEGDRAEGEAFF.